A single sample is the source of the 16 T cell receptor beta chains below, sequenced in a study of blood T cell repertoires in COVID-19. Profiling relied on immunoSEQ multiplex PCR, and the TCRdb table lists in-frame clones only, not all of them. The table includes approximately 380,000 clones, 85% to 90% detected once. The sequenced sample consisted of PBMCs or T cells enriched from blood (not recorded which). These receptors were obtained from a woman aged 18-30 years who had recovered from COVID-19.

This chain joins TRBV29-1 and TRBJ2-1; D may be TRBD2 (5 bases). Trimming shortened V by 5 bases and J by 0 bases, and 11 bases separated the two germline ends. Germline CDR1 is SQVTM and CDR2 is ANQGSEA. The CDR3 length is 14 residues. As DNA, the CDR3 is TGCAGCGTTTTCCCGGGGAGCTCCTACAATGAGCAGTTCTTC. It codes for CSVFPGSSYNEQFF.

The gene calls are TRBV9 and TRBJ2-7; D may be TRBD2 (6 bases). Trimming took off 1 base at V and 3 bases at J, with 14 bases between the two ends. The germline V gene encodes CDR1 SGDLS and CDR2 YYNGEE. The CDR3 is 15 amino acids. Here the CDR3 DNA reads TGTGCCAGCAGCGTAAGCCCGGGGGTAAGCTACGAGCAGTACTTC. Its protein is CASSVSPGVSYEQYF. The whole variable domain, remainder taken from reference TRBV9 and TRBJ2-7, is DSGVTQTPKHLITATGQRVTLRCSPRSGDLSVYWYQQSLDQGLQFLIQYYNGEERAKGNILERFSAQQFPDLHSELNLSSLELGDSALYFCASSVSPGVSYEQYFGPGTRLTVT.

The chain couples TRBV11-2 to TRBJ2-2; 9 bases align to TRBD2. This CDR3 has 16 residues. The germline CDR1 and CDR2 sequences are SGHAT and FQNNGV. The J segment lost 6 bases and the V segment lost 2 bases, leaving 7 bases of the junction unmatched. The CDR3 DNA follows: TGTGCCAGCAGCTTATTAGGACTAGCGCGGCCCGGGGAGCTGTTTTTT. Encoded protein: CASSLLGLARPGELFF.

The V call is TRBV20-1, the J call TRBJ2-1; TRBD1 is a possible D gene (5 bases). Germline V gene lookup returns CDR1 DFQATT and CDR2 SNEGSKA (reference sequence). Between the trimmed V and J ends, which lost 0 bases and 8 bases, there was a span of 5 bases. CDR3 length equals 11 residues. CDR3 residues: CSARDRDEQFF. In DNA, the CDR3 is TGCAGTGCTAGAGACAGGGATGAGCAGTTCTTC.

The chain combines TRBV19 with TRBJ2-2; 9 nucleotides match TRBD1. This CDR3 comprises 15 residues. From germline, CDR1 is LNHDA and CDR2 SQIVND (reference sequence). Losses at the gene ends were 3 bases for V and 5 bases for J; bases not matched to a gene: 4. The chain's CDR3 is CASSIGQGWTGELFF. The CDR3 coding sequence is TGTGCCAGTAGTATCGGACAGGGGTGGACCGGGGAGCTGTTTTTT.

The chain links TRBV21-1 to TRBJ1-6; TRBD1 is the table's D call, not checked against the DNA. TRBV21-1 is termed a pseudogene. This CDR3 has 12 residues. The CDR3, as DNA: TGTGCCAGCCCCCTGACAGAATCACCCCTCCACTTT. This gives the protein CASPLTESPLHF.

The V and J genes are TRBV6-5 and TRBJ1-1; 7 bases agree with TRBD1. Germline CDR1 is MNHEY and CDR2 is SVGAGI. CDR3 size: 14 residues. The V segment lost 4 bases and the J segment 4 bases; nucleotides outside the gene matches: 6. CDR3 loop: CASSSSRGTTEAFF. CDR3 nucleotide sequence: TGTGCCAGCAGTTCCTCCAGGGGGACCACTGAAGCTTTCTTT.

CDR3: CASSLWGGSYNSPLHF. The CDR3 bases are TGTGCCAGCAGCTTATGGGGGGGCTCCTATAATTCACCCCTCCACTTT. The chain is built from TRBV5-5 and TRBJ1-6; D might be TRBD1 (5 bases). The CDR3 is 16 amino acids. V lost 2 bases and J lost 0, with 9 bases in between. Germline loops: CDR1 SGHKS, CDR2 YYEKEE (reference sequence).

The CDR3 DNA sequence: TGTGCCAGCAGCTTGGACTATAATGAAAAACTGTTTTTT. This encodes CASSLDYNEKLFF. The rearrangement links TRBV5-6 to TRBJ1-4; D not resolved. This CDR3 is built from 13 residues. CDR1 and CDR2 from the germline V gene are SGHDT and YYEEEE. The germline V and J ends were trimmed by 0 bases and 4 bases, with 4 bases remaining between them.

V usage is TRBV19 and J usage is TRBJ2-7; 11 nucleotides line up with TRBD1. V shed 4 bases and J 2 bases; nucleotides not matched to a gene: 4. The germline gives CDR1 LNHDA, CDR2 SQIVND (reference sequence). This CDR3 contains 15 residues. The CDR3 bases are TGTGCCAGTAGTAAGGGACAGGGGGGCACCTACGAGCAGTACTTC. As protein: CASSKGQGGTYEQYF.

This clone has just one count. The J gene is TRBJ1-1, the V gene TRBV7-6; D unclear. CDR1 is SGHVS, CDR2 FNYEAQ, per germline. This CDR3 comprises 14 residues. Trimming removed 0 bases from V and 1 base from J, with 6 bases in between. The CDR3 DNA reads TGTGCCAGCAGCTTAGCGGGCCCGAACACTGAAGCTTTCTTT. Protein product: CASSLAGPNTEAFF.

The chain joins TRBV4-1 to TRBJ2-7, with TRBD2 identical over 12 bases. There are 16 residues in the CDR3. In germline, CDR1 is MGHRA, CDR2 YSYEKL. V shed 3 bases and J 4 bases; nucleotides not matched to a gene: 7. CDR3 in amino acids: CASSQLTSGGLYEQYF. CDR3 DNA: TGCGCCAGCAGCCAGTTAACTAGCGGGGGGCTTTACGAGCAGTACTTC.

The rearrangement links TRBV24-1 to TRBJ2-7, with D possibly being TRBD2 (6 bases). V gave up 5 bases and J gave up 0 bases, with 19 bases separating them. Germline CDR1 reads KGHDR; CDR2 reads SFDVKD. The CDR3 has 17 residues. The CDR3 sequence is CATSGTNNSGVSYEQYF. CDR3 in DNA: TGTGCCACCAGTGGAACAAACAATTCGGGGGTCTCCTACGAGCAGTACTTC.

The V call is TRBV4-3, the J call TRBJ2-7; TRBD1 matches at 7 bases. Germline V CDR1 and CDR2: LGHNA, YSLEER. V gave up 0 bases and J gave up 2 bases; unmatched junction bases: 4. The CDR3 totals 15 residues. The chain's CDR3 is CASSQDFQGAYEQYF. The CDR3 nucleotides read TGCGCCAGCAGCCAAGACTTCCAGGGGGCCTACGAGCAGTACTTC.

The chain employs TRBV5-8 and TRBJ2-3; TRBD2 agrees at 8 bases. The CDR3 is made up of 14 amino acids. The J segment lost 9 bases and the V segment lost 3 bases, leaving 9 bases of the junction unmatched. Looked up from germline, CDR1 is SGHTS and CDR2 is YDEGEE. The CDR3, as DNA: TGTGCCAGCAGCTCGGGGGGGGCGCGTAGCACGCAGTATTTT. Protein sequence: CASSSGGARSTQYF.

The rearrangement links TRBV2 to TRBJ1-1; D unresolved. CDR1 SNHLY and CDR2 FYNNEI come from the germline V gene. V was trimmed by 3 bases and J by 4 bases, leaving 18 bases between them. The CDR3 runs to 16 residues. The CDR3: CASSDTEYWVSTEAFF. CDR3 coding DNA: TGTGCCAGCAGTGATACAGAATACTGGGTAAGCACTGAAGCTTTCTTT.